Given below is one TCR beta chain in context. No antigen is known for it. The source of the sample is a study of human T cells and chemical hapten exposure. At the level of the study: Per-sample TCR yields varied mainly from small pooled library volume differences.

Unique molecular identifiers were attached to individual cDNA molecules within the library. Methods used by the authors: The number of TCRs in each sample had a median of roughly 100,000 and spanned about 23,224 to 690,600. Via MiXCR, TCRdb re-called the 5' RACE reads, giving one row per CDR3 protein. The V and J calls follow TCRdb's processing rather than the paper's. Of tens of thousands of distinct CDR3 sequences in the sample, about 8% were seen once. Notes on the study in general: TCRs at a frequency above 1 in 1000 stayed unchanged with DPC sensitization.

V gave up 1 base and J gave up 4 bases; unmatched junction bases: 5. There are 15 residues in the CDR3. Germline-derived CDR1 and CDR2 are SQVTM and ANQGSEA. Whole blood, unfractionated, served as the material for total RNA extraction. The chain uses TRBV29-1 and TRBJ2-3, with 10 bases identical to TRBD1. The sequence came from a male donor in good health. CDR3 in amino acids: CSVEGMGQGPDTQYF. In nucleotides, the CDR3 is TGCAGCGTTGAAGGCATGGGACAGGGGCCAGATACGCAGTATTTT.